The 24 T cell receptor beta chains below all came from one sample that was sequenced in a study of cytomegalovirus exposure and HLA in healthy donors. It was with 60 Vbeta and 13 Jbeta primers that the PCR ran. TCRdb keeps only in-frame clones here, not all; method: immunoSEQ multiplex PCR. The data show roughly 150,000 clones, about 82% seen once. Sample: PBMCs. These TCRs come from a male donor in good health and CMV-seronegative.

This clone has a single count. The chain uses TRBV5-1 and TRBJ2-1; possible D gene TRBD2, 7 bases. The CDR3 sequence is 13 residues long. V lost 2 bases, J lost 9 bases, and 12 bases lay in between. CDR1 SGHRS and CDR2 YFSETQ come from the germline V gene. The CDR3 here is CASSLGRGGEQFF. CDR3 DNA sequence: TGCGCCAGCAGCTTAGGGAGGGGGGGTGAGCAGTTCTTC.

V gene TRBV7-9 combines with J gene TRBJ1-2, with a tentative D call TRBD1 (5 bases). Per germline, CDR1 SEHNR and CDR2 FQNEAQ (reference sequence). The V and J ends lost 5 bases and 8 bases respectively, with 12 bases between them. The CDR3 sequence is 12 residues long. The CDR3 reads CASSKQGTGYTF. CDR3 bases: TGTGCCAGCAGCAAGCAGGGCACCGGCTACACCTTC.

This chain uses TRBV9 with TRBJ2-7; TRBD1 agrees at 10 bases. V gave up 0 bases and J gave up 2 bases; unmatched junction bases: 5. CDR1 SGDLS and CDR2 YYNGEE come from the germline V gene. The CDR3 is 16 amino acids. DNA of the CDR3: TGTGCCAGCAGCGTAGCGGGGGACAGGGGAACCTACGAGCAGTACTTC. Amino acids: CASSVAGDRGTYEQYF.

The V gene is TRBV7-2, the J gene TRBJ2-3; maybe TRBD1 (5 bases). The germline V gene encodes CDR1 SGHTA and CDR2 FQGNSA. This CDR3 is 15 amino acids long. The V end lost 2 bases, the J end lost 1 base, and 10 bases lay between the germline ends. Here the CDR3 DNA reads TGTGCCAGCAGCTTAAAGGGGTCGGGCACAGATACGCAGTATTTT. Its translation is CASSLKGSGTDTQYF. The full variable domain, completed using reference TRBV7-2 and TRBJ2-3, is GAGVSQSPSNKVTEKGKDVELRCDPISGHTALYWYRQSLGQGLEFLIYFQGNSAPDKSGLPSDRFSAERTGGSVSTLTIQRTQQEDSAVYLCASSLKGSGTDTQYFGPGTRLTVL.

The chain carries TRBV7-2 and TRBJ2-2, with 7 bases that match TRBD1. The V and J ends lost 3 bases and 4 bases, in that order; junction bases with no gene match: 2. Germline V gene data show CDR1 as SGHTA and CDR2 as FQGNSA. CDR3 length equals 14 residues. The CDR3 region has the DNA TGTGCCAGCAGCTTTAACAGGGGCACCGGGGAGCTGTTTTTT. This translates into CASSFNRGTGELFF.

The rearrangement links TRBV7-2 to TRBJ2-7, with D perhaps TRBD2 (5 bases). The germline V and J ends were trimmed by 3 bases and 0 bases, with 9 bases remaining between them. The CDR3 is made up of 14 amino acids. Germline CDR1 and CDR2: SGHTA and FQGNSA. CDR3 residues: CASSFRGDSYEQYF. In nucleotides, the CDR3 is TGTGCCAGCAGCTTTCGGGGAGACTCCTACGAGCAGTACTTC.

The J gene is TRBJ2-5, the V gene TRBV2; 11 bases fit TRBD2. Germline V gene data show CDR1 as SNHLY and CDR2 as FYNNEI. Germline trimming cut 2 bases from V and 1 base from J; bases unmatched to any gene: 6. The CDR3 extends over 17 amino acids. CDR3 nucleotide sequence: TGTGCCAGCAGTGAATGGTTAGCGGGGGGGCTCCAAGAGACCCAGTACTTC. It yields the protein CASSEWLAGGLQETQYF. Full variable domain (remainder filled in from reference TRBV2 and TRBJ2-5): EPEVTQTPSHQVTQMGQEVILRCVPISNHLYFYWYRQILGQKVEFLVSFYNNEISEKSEIFDDQFSVERPDGSNFTLKIRSTKLEDSAMYFCASSEWLAGGLQETQYFGPGTRLLVL.

The chain links TRBV7-9 to TRBJ1-1, with D possibly being TRBD1 (5 bases). Trimming left V 6 bases short and J 0 bases short, with 11 bases between. Per germline, CDR1 SEHNR and CDR2 FQNEAQ (reference sequence). CDR3 size: 14 residues. The CDR3 nucleotides are TGTGCCAGCAGGGGCGGGGGTATGAACACTGAAGCTTTCTTT. Protein sequence: CASRGGGMNTEAFF.

Turning to this clone: The identical CDR3 is also encoded by other nucleotide sequences in the sample. The chain carries TRBV29-1 and TRBJ2-7, with 9 bases that match TRBD1. Germline V lookup: CDR1 SQVTM, CDR2 ANQGSEA. V gave up 2 bases and J gave up 7 bases; unmatched junction bases: 15. The CDR3 covers 16 residues. The chain's CDR3 is CSVEKVAGTGSHEQYF. In nucleotides, the CDR3 is TGCAGCGTTGAAAAAGTGGCCGGGACAGGGTCCCATGAGCAGTACTTC.

The chain combines TRBV11-3 with TRBJ2-1, with a tentative D call TRBD1 (6 bases). The CDR3 totals 15 residues. The germline V gene has CDR1 SGHNT and CDR2 YENEEA. Trimming stripped 5 bases from V and 0 bases from J, with 11 bases between. The CDR3 nucleotides are TGTGCCAGCAGCGCAGGACAGCGCTCCTACAATGAGCAGTTCTTC. The encoded protein is CASSAGQRSYNEQFF.

This clone was detected once. The chain employs TRBV7-9 and TRBJ1-4; 7 nucleotides line up with TRBD1. Germline lookup yields CDR1 SEHNR and CDR2 FQNEAQ (reference sequence). The V gene end was trimmed by 4 bases and the J gene end by 7 bases; junction bases not matched to a gene: 9. CDR3 size: 15 residues. CDR3 sequence: CASSSVTGQAEKLFF. DNA for the CDR3: TGTGCCAGCAGCTCAGTAACCGGACAGGCTGAAAAACTGTTTTTT. The full variable domain, its missing parts supplied by reference TRBV7-9 and TRBJ1-4, is DTGVSQNPRHKITKRGQNVTFRCDPISEHNRLYWYRQTLGQGPEFLTYFQNEAQLEKSRLLSDRFSAERPKGSFSTLEIQRTEQGDSAMYLCASSSVTGQAEKLFFGSGTQLSVL.

The rearrangement links TRBV11-1 to TRBJ2-6; TRBD1 aligns across 12 bases. The CDR3 runs 18 residues. Per the germline V gene, CDR1 is SGHAT and CDR2 is FQDESV (reference sequence). Losses at the gene ends were 2 bases for V and 4 bases for J; bases not matched to a gene: 6. This chain's CDR3 is CASSLPGQGARGANVLTF. DNA for the CDR3: TGTGCCAGCAGCTTACCGGGACAGGGGGCGCGGGGGGCCAACGTCCTGACTTTC. Full variable domain (outside the CDR3, taken from reference TRBV11-1 and TRBJ2-6): EAEVAQSPRYKITEKSQAVAFWCDPISGHATLYWYRQILGQGPELLVQFQDESVVDDSQLPKDRFSAERLKGVDSTLKIQPAELGDSAMYLCASSLPGQGARGANVLTFGAGSRLTVL.

The rearrangement uses TRBV15 and TRBJ2-3, with D perhaps TRBD1 (5 bases). V lost 8 bases and J 0 bases, leaving 15 bases between the germline ends. This CDR3 has 15 residues. CDR1 and CDR2 from the germline V gene are LNHNV and YYDKDF (reference sequence). CDR3 DNA sequence: TGTGCCACCTCTCCCCAGGGCTTCAGCACAGATACGCAGTATTTT. Protein sequence: CATSPQGFSTDTQYF.

The DNA of the CDR3 is TGTGCCAGCGTTCGTCTCGGGGGCTACGAGCAGTACTTC. Translated, it gives CASVRLGGYEQYF. V usage is TRBV7-6 and J usage is TRBJ2-7, with D possibly TRBD2 on 6 matching bases. The length of the CDR3 is 13 residues. Germline CDR1 reads SGHVS; CDR2 reads FNYEAQ. Deletions cut 8 bases from V and 3 bases from J, with 14 bases between.

The chain couples TRBV6-5 to TRBJ2-7, with 9 bases that match TRBD1. Germline V gene data show CDR1 as MNHEY and CDR2 as SVGAGI. V lost 0 bases to trimming and J lost 6 bases; unmatched junction nucleotides: 3. This CDR3 contains 14 residues. For the CDR3, the DNA is TGTGCCAGCAGTTACTCTGGGACAGGGTTCGAGCAGTACTTC. It encodes CASSYSGTGFEQYF.

This rearrangement joins TRBV7-9 to TRBJ2-2; D is unclear. The length of the CDR3 is 17 residues. Between the trimmed V and J ends, which lost 1 base and 1 base, there was a span of 13 bases. The germline CDR1 and CDR2 sequences are SEHNR and FQNEAQ (reference sequence). The CDR3 spells CASSLGELFLNTGELFF. The CDR3 region has the DNA TGTGCCAGCAGCTTAGGAGAACTATTCCTGAACACCGGGGAGCTGTTTTTT.

V gene TRBV6-6 combines with J gene TRBJ2-5; tentative D call: TRBD1 (6 bases). In germline, CDR1 is MNHNY, CDR2 SVGAGI (reference sequence). The CDR3 is 14 residues long. V was pared by 6 bases and J by 5 bases, with 16 bases between. CDR3 in amino acids: CASRESRGGETQYF. The CDR3 nucleotides read TGTGCCAGCAGAGAGTCCAGGGGCGGGGAGACCCAGTACTTC.

V and J are TRBV6-6 and TRBJ2-7; TRBD1 agrees at 8 bases. The CDR3 length is 15 residues. The germline CDR1 and CDR2 sequences are MNHNY and SVGAGI (reference sequence). V was pared by 0 bases and J by 4 bases, with 5 bases of the junction left unmatched. CDR3 sequence: CASSYSAGGSYEQYF. The CDR3 DNA is TGTGCCAGCAGTTACTCGGCAGGGGGCTCGTACGAGCAGTACTTC.

The V call is TRBV4-2, the J call TRBJ2-4, with TRBD2 matching over 10 bases. Trimming took 2 bases from V and 2 from J; bases not matched to a gene: 6. CDR1 and CDR2 from the germline V gene are LGHNA and YNFKEQ. This CDR3 is built from 17 residues. The CDR3 nucleotides read TGTGCCAGCAGCCAATCCGGGACTAGCGTTTCCAAAAACATTCAGTACTTC. Its protein is CASSQSGTSVSKNIQYF.

This clone has more than one count but fewer than ten. V and J are TRBV4-1 and TRBJ2-3, with 7 bases lining up with TRBD1. CDR1 and CDR2 from the germline V gene are MGHRA and YSYEKL. V was pared by 1 base and J by 0 bases, with 1 base of the junction left unmatched. The CDR3 sequence is 15 residues long. In DNA, the CDR3 is TGCGCCAGCAGCCAAGTACAGGGGAGCACAGATACGCAGTATTTT. Translated, it gives CASSQVQGSTDTQYF.

The rearrangement links TRBV7-3 to TRBJ2-2; 9 bases map to TRBD2. Per germline, CDR1 SGHTA and CDR2 FQGTGA. The CDR3 runs to 16 residues. V was pared by 2 bases and J by 2 bases, with 3 bases of the junction left unmatched. CDR3 sequence (DNA): TGTGCCAGCAGCTTAGGGCTAGCGGGAAACACCGGGGAGCTGTTTTTT. It specifies CASSLGLAGNTGELFF.

The chain couples TRBV28 to TRBJ1-5; 9 bases match TRBD1. This CDR3 comprises 13 residues. From germline, CDR1 is MDHEN and CDR2 SYDVKM. Trimming removed 4 bases from V and 7 bases from J; junction bases left unmatched: 2. The CDR3 DNA follows: TGTGCCAGCAGTTGGGACAGGGAACAGCCCCAGCATTTT. Its translation is CASSWDREQPQHF. Using reference TRBV28 and TRBJ1-5 for the parts outside the CDR3, the full variable domain is DVKVTQSSRYLVKRTGEKVFLECVQDMDHENMFWYRQDPGLGLRLIYFSYDVKMKEKGDIPEGYSVSREKKERFSLILESASTNQTSMYLCASSWDREQPQHFGDGTRLSIL.

The chain recombines TRBV5-1 with TRBJ2-7, with 8 bases that match TRBD1. The CDR3 is 15 residues long. V lost 1 base to trimming and J lost 2 bases; unmatched junction nucleotides: 5. Germline V gene sequence: CDR1 SGHRS, CDR2 YFSETQ. This chain's CDR3 is CASSLLPGGAYEQYF. CDR3 DNA sequence: TGCGCCAGCAGCTTGCTGCCAGGGGGCGCCTACGAGCAGTACTTC.

V gene TRBV5-6 combines with J gene TRBJ2-7, with D maybe TRBD1 (6 bases). The V gene's germline CDR1 is SGHDT and CDR2 YYEEEE. CDR3 length: 14 residues. The V and J ends lost 0 bases and 7 bases respectively, with 14 bases between them. The CDR3 sequence is CASSLGGGLGEQYF. The CDR3 nucleotides are TGTGCCAGCAGCTTGGGAGGGGGTCTGGGTGAGCAGTACTTC.